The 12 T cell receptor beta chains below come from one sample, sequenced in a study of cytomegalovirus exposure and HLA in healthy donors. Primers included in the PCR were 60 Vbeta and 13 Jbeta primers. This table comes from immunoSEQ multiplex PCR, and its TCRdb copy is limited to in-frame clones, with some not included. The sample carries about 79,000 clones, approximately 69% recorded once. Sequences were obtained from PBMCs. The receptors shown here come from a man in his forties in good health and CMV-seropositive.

This CDR3 is CAWTRDRGNQPQHF. CDR3 sequence (DNA): TGTGCCTGGACCCGGGACAGGGGCAATCAGCCCCAGCATTTT. The V gene is TRBV30, the J gene TRBJ1-5; 9 bases line up with TRBD1. V shed 4 bases and J 2 bases; nucleotides not matched to a gene: 3. Germline V lookup: CDR1 GTSNPN, CDR2 SVGIG (reference sequence). The CDR3 is 14 amino acids.

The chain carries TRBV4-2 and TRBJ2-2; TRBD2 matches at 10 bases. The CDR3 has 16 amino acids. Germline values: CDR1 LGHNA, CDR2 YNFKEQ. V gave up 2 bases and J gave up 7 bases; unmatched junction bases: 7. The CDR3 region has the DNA TGTGCCAGCAGCCAACAGGCTAGCGGGAGACACGGGGAGCTGTTTTTT. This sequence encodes CASSQQASGRHGELFF.

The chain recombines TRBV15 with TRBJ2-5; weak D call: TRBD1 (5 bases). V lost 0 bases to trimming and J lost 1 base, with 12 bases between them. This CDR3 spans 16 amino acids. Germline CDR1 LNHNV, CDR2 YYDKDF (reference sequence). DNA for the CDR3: TGTGCCACCAGCAGAGATCGTGGGGCTCCCCAAGAGACCCAGTACTTC. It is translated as CATSRDRGAPQETQYF.

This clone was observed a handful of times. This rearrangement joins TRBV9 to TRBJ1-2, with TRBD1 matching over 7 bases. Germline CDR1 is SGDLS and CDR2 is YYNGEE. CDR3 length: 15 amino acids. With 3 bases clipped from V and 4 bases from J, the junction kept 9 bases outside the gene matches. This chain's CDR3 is CASSAGQATFYGYTF. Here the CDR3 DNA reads TGTGCCAGCAGCGCCGGACAGGCTACATTCTATGGCTACACCTTC. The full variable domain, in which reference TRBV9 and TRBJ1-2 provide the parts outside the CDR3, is DSGVTQTPKHLITATGQRVTLRCSPRSGDLSVYWYQQSLDQGLQFLIQYYNGEERAKGNILERFSAQQFPDLHSELNLSSLELGDSALYFCASSAGQATFYGYTFGSGTRLTVV.

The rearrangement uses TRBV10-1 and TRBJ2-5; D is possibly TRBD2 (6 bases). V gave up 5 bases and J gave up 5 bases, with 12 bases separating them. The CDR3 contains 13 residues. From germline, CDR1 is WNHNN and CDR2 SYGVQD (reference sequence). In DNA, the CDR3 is TGCGCCAGCAGTAACGGGGGTTACGAGACCCAGTACTTC. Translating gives CASSNGGYETQYF.

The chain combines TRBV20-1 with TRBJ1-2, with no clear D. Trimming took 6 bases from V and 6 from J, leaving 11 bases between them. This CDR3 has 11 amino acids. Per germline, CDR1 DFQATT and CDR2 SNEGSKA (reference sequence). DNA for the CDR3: TGCAGTGCCTTTATCTTTCATGGCTACACCTTC. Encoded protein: CSAFIFHGYTF.

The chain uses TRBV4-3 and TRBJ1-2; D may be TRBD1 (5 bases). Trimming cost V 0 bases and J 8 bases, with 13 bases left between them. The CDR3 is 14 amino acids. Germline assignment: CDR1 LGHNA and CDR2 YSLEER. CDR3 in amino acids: CASSQDGRAEGYTF. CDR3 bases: TGCGCCAGCAGCCAAGACGGCAGGGCAGAAGGCTACACCTTC.

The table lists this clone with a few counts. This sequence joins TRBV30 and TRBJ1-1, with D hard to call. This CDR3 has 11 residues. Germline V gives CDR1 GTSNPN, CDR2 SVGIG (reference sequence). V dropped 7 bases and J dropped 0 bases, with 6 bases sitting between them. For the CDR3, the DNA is TGTGCCTCCAAAATGAACACTGAAGCTTTCTTT. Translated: CASKMNTEAFF.

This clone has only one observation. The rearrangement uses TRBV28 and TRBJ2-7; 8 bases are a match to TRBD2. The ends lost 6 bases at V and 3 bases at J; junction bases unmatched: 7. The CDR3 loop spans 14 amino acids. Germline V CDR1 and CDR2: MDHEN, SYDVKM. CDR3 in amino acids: CASRPPGGGYEQYF. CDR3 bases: TGTGCCAGCAGGCCCCCCGGGGGGGGCTACGAGCAGTACTTC.

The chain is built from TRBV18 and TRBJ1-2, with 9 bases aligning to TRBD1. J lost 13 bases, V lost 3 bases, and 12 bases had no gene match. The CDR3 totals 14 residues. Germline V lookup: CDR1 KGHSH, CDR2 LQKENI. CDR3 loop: CASSPQGQGSVCTF. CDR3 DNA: TGTGCCAGCTCACCCCAAGGACAGGGGAGCGTTTGCACCTTC.

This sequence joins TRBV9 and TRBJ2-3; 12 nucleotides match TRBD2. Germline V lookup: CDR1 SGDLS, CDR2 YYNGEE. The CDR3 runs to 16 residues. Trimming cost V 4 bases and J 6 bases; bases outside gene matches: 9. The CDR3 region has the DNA TGTGCCAGCAGCCCGTTACTAGCGGGGGGCAGGGATACGCAGTATTTT. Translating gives CASSPLLAGGRDTQYF.

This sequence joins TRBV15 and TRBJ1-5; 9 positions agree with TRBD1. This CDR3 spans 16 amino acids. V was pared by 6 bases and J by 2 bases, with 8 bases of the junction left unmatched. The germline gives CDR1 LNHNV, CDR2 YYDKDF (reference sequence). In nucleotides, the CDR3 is TGTGCCACCAGGCTCGAACAGGGGGCAGGCAATCAGCCCCAGCATTTT. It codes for CATRLEQGAGNQPQHF. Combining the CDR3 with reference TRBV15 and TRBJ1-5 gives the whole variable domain DAMVIQNPRYQVTQFGKPVTLSCSQTLNHNVMYWYQQKSSQAPKLLFHYYDKDFNNEADTPDNFQSRRPNTSFCFLDIRSPGLGDTAMYLCATRLEQGAGNQPQHFGDGTRLSIL.